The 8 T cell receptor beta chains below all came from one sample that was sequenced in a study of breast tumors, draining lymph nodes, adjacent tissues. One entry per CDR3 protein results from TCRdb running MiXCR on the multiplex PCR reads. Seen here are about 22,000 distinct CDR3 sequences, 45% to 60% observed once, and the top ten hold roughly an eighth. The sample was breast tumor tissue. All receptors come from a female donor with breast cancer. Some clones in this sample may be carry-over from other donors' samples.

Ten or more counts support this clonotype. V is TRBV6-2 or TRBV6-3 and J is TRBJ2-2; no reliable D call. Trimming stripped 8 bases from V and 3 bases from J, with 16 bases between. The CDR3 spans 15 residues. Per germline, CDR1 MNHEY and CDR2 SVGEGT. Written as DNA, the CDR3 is TGTGCCAGCTTTCCGCTAGGAGCCCACACCGGGGAGCTGTTTTTT. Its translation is CASFPLGAHTGELFF.

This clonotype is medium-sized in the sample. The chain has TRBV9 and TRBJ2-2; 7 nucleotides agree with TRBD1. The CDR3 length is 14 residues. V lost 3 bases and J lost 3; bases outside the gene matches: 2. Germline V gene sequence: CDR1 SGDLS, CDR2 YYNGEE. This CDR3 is CASSGTGDTGELFF. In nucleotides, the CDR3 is TGTGCCAGCAGCGGTACAGGGGACACCGGGGAGCTGTTTTTT. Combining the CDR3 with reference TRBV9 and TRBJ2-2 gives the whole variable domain DSGVTQTPKHLITATGQRVTLRCSPRSGDLSVYWYQQSLDQGLQFLIQYYNGEERAKGNILERFSAQQFPDLHSELNLSSLELGDSALYFCASSGTGDTGELFFGEGSRLTVL.

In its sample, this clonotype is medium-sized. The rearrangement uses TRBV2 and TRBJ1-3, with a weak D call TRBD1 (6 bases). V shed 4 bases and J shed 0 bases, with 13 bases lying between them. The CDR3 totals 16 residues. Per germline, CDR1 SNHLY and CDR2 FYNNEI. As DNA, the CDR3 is TGTGCCAGCAGTGTGGACAGCGGATACTCTGGAAACACCATATATTTT. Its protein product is CASSVDSGYSGNTIYF. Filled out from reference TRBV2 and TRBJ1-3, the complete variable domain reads EPEVTQTPSHQVTQMGQEVILRCVPISNHLYFYWYRQILGQKVEFLVSFYNNEISEKSEIFDDQFSVERPDGSNFTLKIRSTKLEDSAMYFCASSVDSGYSGNTIYFGEGSWLTVV.

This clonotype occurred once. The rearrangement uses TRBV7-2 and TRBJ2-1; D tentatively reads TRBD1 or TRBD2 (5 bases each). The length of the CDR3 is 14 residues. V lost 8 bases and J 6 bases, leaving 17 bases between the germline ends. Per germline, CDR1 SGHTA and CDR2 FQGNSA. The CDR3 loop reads CASLGAGRVNEQFF. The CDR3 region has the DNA TGTGCCAGCTTAGGGGCAGGGAGAGTCAATGAGCAGTTCTTC.

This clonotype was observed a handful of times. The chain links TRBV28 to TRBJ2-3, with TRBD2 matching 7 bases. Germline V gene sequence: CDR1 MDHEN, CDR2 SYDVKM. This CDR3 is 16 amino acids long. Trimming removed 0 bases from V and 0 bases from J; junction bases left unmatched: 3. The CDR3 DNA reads TGTGCCAGCAGTTTATGGGGGGGGTCCAGCACAGATACGCAGTATTTT. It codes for CASSLWGGSSTDTQYF.

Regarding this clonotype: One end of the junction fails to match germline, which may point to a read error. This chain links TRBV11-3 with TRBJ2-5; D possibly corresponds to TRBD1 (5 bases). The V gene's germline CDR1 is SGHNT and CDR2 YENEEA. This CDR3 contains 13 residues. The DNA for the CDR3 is TGCGCCAGCAGCCAAACAGGACAAGAGACCCAGTACTTC. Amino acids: CASSQTGQETQYF.

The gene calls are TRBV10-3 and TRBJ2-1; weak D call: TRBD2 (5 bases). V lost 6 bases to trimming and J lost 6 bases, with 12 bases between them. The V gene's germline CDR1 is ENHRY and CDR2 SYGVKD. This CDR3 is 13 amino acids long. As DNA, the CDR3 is TGTGCCATCAGGGCTAGCCTATCCAATGAGCAGTTCTTC. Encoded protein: CAIRASLSNEQFF.

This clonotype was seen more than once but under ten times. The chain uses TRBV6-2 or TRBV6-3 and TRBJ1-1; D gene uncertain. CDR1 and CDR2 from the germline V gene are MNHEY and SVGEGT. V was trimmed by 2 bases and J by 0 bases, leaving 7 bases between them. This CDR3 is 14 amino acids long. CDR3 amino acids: CASSYVSVNTEAFF. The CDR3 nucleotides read TGTGCCAGCAGTTACGTTTCGGTGAACACTGAAGCTTTCTTT.